This record concerns one TCR beta chain sequence. Its antigen is currently unknown. This sample's time point: blood 4 weeks post-SBRT, at nephrectomy. As to treatment: 15 Gy SBRT to primary tumor, nephrectomy 4 weeks later. Nephrectomy followed 15 Gy stereotactic body radiation by 4 weeks. Serial blood draws occurred at baseline and 2 and 4 weeks post-SBRT. V lost 5 bases and J lost 3; bases outside the gene matches: 5. The germline gives CDR1 SEHNR, CDR2 FQNEAQ (reference sequence). The length of the CDR3 is 15 residues. The data derive from a study of radiation and T cells in renal cell carcinoma. Broader study findings: From baseline, blood top tumor clonotypes peaked at 2 weeks post-radiation.

The protocol was immunoSEQ multiplex PCR, while the TCRdb copy is restricted to in-frame clones and leaves out a portion. The table shows approximately 170,000 clones, with about 88% occurring only once. The sequenced sample was blood, obtained from a patient whose treatment included radiotherapy and nephrectomy. The TCR comes from a woman in her forties or fifties with renal cell carcinoma. This chain connects TRBV7-9 to TRBJ1-3, with 9 bases matching TRBD1. CDR3 protein: CASSPGTGFGNTIYF. In nucleotides, the CDR3 is TGTGCCAGCAGCCCCGGGACAGGGTTTGGAAACACCATATATTTT.